The entry below gives a single TCR beta chain sequence along with its context. This clonotype has at least ten counts. Its cognate antigen has yet to be identified. No base qualities exist here, and no much larger clone lies one base off it. Trimming takes 4 bases off V and 5 bases off J; junction bases not matched to a gene: 4. The CDR3, cysteine through phenylalanine, is 15 amino acids long. Only CDR3 DNA is held: 45 bases, read in frame from base 1. CDR1 SGHRS and CDR2 YFSETQ are derived from the germline V gene. The data were taken from a study of T-cell reconstitution after alpha-beta-depleted transplantation in children (dated by TCRdb to 2015 to 2016). About the investigation overall: T-cell immune reconstitution after TCRalphabeta/CD19-depleted allogeneic hematopoietic cell transplantation in children was quantitatively tracked in the study by means of TCR repertoire profiling.

Library generation was performed with PCR. Sequencer: Illumina HiSeq 2500. Molecular barcoding was employed in the preparation of TCR libraries, with unique molecular identifiers being used to normalize TCRbeta repertoire quantification. TCRdb applied fastp at Q25 and MiXCR to the public reads, then kept only in-frame beta chains. Rows are combined by CDR3 protein, so each entry shows the most common genes and DNA. The sample has around 680,000 distinct CDR3 sequences on record, approximately 16% of them singletons. About 1.1% of the sample lies in the top ten. This material consisted of PBMCs from the stem cell graft donor, taken from the stem cell graft. The source of this sequence is a human donor who donated a stem cell graft to a child with acute myeloid leukemia. The chain is made from TRBV5-1 and TRBJ1-6; the junction holds 9 bases that match TRBD1. The nucleotide sequence is TGCGCCAGCAGCCTGACAGGGGGGGATAATTCACCCCTCCACTTT. This encodes CASSLTGGDNSPLHF.